The source of this T cell receptor beta chain is a study of T cell repertoires in cytomegalovirus infection. About this clonotype itself: Its antigen is not identified.

Germline V CDR1 and CDR2: MGHRA, YSYEKL. The CDR3 runs 15 residues. The V end was cut by 2 bases, the J end by 1 base, with 9 bases between. Each CDR3 protein gets one entry after TCRdb re-called the reads with MiXCR. Of about a million distinct CDR3 sequences in the sample, around 32% are singletons; the top ten hold around 15%. The receptor comes from a human donor in good health (CMV status not recorded). Some clones in this sample may be carry-over from other donors' samples. The sample here was cultured CD8+ T cells from PBMCs, taken from culture after CMV antigen stimulation. This sequence joins TRBV4-1 and TRBJ1-5; maybe TRBD1 (5 bases). CDR3 bases: TGCGCCAGCAGCCAATTCGACAGCAGCAATCAGCCCCAGCATTTT. Translated: CASSQFDSSNQPQHF.